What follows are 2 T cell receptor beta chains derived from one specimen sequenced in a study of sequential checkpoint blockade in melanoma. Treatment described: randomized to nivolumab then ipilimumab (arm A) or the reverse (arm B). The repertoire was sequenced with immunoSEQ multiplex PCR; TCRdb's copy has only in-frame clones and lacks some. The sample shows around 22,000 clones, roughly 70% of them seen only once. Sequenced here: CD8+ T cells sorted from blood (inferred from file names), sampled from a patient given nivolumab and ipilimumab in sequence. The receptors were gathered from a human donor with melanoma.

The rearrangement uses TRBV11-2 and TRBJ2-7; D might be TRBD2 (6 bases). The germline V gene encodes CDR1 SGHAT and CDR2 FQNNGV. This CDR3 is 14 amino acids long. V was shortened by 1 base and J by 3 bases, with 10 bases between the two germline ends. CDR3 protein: CASSLAGDSYEQYV. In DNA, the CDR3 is TGTGCCAGCAGCTTAGCGGGAGACAGCTACGAGCAGTACGTC.

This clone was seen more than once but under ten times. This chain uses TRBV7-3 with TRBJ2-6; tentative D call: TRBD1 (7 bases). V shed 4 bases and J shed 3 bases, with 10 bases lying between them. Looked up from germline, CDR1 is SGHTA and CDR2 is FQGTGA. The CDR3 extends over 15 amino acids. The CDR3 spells CASSSQGGGANVLTF. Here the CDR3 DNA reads TGTGCCAGCAGCTCGCAGGGGGGTGGGGCCAACGTCCTGACTTTC.